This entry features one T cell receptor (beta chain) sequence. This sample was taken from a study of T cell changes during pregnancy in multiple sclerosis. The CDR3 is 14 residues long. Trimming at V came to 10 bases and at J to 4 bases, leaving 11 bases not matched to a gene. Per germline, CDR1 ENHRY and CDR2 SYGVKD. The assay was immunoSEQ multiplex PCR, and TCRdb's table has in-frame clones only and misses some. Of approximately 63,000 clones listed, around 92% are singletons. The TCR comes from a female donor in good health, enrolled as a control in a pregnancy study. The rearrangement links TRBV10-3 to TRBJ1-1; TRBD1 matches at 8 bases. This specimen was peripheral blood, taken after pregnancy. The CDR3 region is CATVPQGVSTEAFF. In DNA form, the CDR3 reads TGTGCCACCGTTCCACAGGGGGTTAGCACTGAAGCTTTCTTT.